This TCR beta chain derives from a study of radiotherapy plus CTLA-4 blockade in lung cancer. Turning to the study itself: Of all patients, approximately 17% responded objectively and approximately 31% showed disease control. Findings and limits, study-wide: Blood saw expansion of tumor-derived TCR clones after radiotherapy plus ipilimumab. Reportedly, early blood T cell clone dynamics best predicted response, with interferon-beta.

A note on this clone: Its antigen is as yet unknown.

Profiled with immunoSEQ multiplex PCR; TCRdb holds only in-frame clones, not every one. The data contain tens of thousands of clones, roughly three quarters of them singletons. The CDR3 consists of 15 residues. Germline trimming cut 5 bases from V and 5 bases from J; bases unmatched to any gene: 5. Germline V gene lookup returns CDR1 SGHTA and CDR2 FQGNSA. Lung cancer patients with chemo-refractory metastatic non-small-cell disease were given focal radiation plus CTLA-4 blockade with ipilimumab. The J gene is TRBJ1-4, the V gene TRBV7-2, with 10 bases that match TRBD1. The sample consisted of peripheral blood, taken from a patient treated with radiotherapy plus ipilimumab. This TCR came from a human donor with non-small cell lung cancer who had a complete response to radiotherapy plus ipilimumab. The CDR3 protein is CASSPGDRGNEKLFF. The CDR3 nucleotides are TGTGCCAGCAGCCCAGGGGACAGGGGCAATGAAAAACTGTTTTTT. Supplemented by reference TRBV7-2 and TRBJ1-4, the full variable domain reads GAGVSQSPSNKVTEKGKDVELRCDPISGHTALYWYRQSLGQGLEFLIYFQGNSAPDKSGLPSDRFSAERTGGSVSTLTIQRTQQEDSAVYLCASSPGDRGNEKLFFGSGTQLSVL.